A selection of T cell receptor beta chains follows, all from one sample in a study of T cell responses to AZD1222 COVID-19 vaccine. Sequenced by immunoSEQ multiplex PCR; TCRdb stores in-frame clones only, minus some. The data show 120,000 or so clones, 90% seen once. The material sequenced was peripheral blood, taken on day 0 of AZD1222 vaccination. The source is an adult in good health. Each CDR3 is given without its conserved first and last residue. D genes are given only for firm matches. Clone size is shown for a subset of rows, as once, few, many or a class of expanded clone.

size: -; J: TRBJ1-2; V: TRBV29-1; D: -; CDR3: SVEAGANYGYT
size: -; J: TRBJ2-1; V: TRBV19; D: TRBD1; CDR3: ASTSGTGFDNEQF
size: -; J: TRBJ2-5; V: TRBV27; D: -; CDR3: ASSNPLETQY
size: -; J: TRBJ1-2; V: TRBV6-1; D: TRBD1; CDR3: ASSDQGANYGYT
size: -; J: TRBJ2-5; V: TRBV6-5; D: -; CDR3: ASGPDQETQY
size: -; J: TRBJ1-3; V: TRBV6-1; D: -; CDR3: ASSEHRDTIY
size: -; J: TRBJ1-2; V: TRBV11-2; D: -; CDR3: ASRPTGSVSGYT
size: -; J: TRBJ1-4; V: TRBV28; D: -; CDR3: ASSQAATNEKLF
size: -; J: TRBJ2-1; V: TRBV15; D: -; CDR3: ATSRDSTLDEQF
size: few; J: TRBJ1-6; V: TRBV30; D: -; CDR3: AWNAGTTRSPLH
size: -; J: TRBJ2-3; V: TRBV27; D: -; CDR3: ASSSLREGVDTQY
size: -; J: TRBJ2-1; V: TRBV10-3; D: -; CDR3: AISEEETSGGDEQF
size: -; J: TRBJ2-3; V: TRBV5-1; D: -; CDR3: ASNGLQDGGSTDTQY
size: -; J: TRBJ2-5; V: TRBV30; D: -; CDR3: AWSVGVGEETQY
size: -; J: TRBJ2-7; V: TRBV10-2; D: -; CDR3: ASSVGYYEQY
size: -; J: TRBJ2-1; V: TRBV15; D: TRBD1; CDR3: ATGGNGQGARNEQF
size: -; J: TRBJ2-6; V: TRBV27; D: -; CDR3: ASSFTGANVLT
size: once; J: TRBJ1-2; V: TRBV28; D: -; CDR3: ASKGEMFYGYT